This is a list of T cell receptor beta chains from one sample in a study of blood T cells in healthy people across ages. Using its own MiXCR run on the 5' RACE reads, TCRdb lists one record per CDR3 protein. The top ten clones hold about 3% of a sample with approximately 780,000 distinct CDR3 sequences, around 24% of them seen once. This sample was shared with a second study, whose subject was T cells of mothers and their children.

Sequenced input: blood. These receptors all stem from a boy between 5 and 17 years old in good health. CDR3s include the opening cysteine and the closing phenylalanine or tryptophan. The D gene is left open where the match is weak. Where a row states a size, it is once, few, many or the class of an expanded clone; other rows omit it.

size,V,D,J,DNA,CDR3
many,TRBV10-3,TRBD2,TRBJ2-5,TGTGCCATCAGTGACTCGACTAGCGGAGAGACCCAGTACTTC,CAISDSTSGETQYF
few,TRBV13,.,TRBJ1-5,TGTGCCAGCAGCGGGACCCCCAATCAGCCCCAGCATTTT,CASSGTPNQPQHF
few,TRBV20-1,.,TRBJ2-3,TGCAGTGCTAGCGGAAGTGGGGCTAGCACAGATACGCAGTATTTT,CSASGSGASTDTQYF
few,TRBV6-4,.,TRBJ1-6,TGTGCCAGCAGTCCGCGACAGGTCCTCCACTTT,CASSPRQVLHF
.,TRBV7-3,TRBD1,TRBJ1-1,TGTGCCAGCAGCGAGGACAGGGACTCTGAAGCTTTCTTT,CASSEDRDSEAFF
few,TRBV9,TRBD1,TRBJ2-2,TGTGCCAGCAGCACAAGGACAGGTCCGACAGAGCTGTTTTTT,CASSTRTGPTELFF
few,TRBV20-1,.,TRBJ2-7,TGCAGTGTTCCCAGGGGTGAGGGGAACGAGCAGTACTTC,CSVPRGEGNEQYF
.,TRBV3-1,TRBD1,TRBJ1-2,TGTGCCAGCAGCCCAGAGGGGGCGGGGGGCTACACCTTC,CASSPEGAGGYTF
few,TRBV3-1,.,TRBJ2-7,TGTGCCAGCAGCCACGCAGCCCGGGTTCAGGACGAGCAGTACTTC,CASSHAARVQDEQYF
.,TRBV20-1,.,TRBJ1-2,TGCAGTGCTAGACCCGGGACGGGCTCATATGGCTACACCTTC,CSARPGTGSYGYTF
.,TRBV5-1,TRBD2,TRBJ2-5,TGCGCCAGCAGTAATAGCGGGGGGGCTCAAGAGACCCAGTACTTC,CASSNSGGAQETQYF
.,TRBV4-2,.,TRBJ1-2,TGTGCCAGCAGCCAAGATAGGCGACCCCTCTATGGCTACACCTTC,CASSQDRRPLYGYTF
many,TRBV10-3,.,TRBJ2-7,TGTGCCACCGACGCGGGGTATACCTACGAGCAGTACTTC,CATDAGYTYEQYF
.,TRBV28,.,TRBJ2-1,TGTGCCAGCATCCAGGGTCCAAGCTCCTACAATGAGCAGTTCTTC,CASIQGPSSYNEQFF
few,TRBV9,TRBD1,TRBJ1-2,TGTGCCAGCAGCGCTGGACAGGCCTATGGCTACACCTTC,CASSAGQAYGYTF
.,TRBV18,.,TRBJ1-2,TGTGCCAGCTCAGGGGTTCACTATGGCTACACCTTC,CASSGVHYGYTF
.,TRBV9,TRBD2,TRBJ2-3,TGTGCCAGCAGCTATGGAAAGGGACTAGCGGGGGGTCAGGATACGCAGTATTTT,CASSYGKGLAGGQDTQYF
many,TRBV7-9,.,TRBJ2-7,TGTGCCAGCAGCTTAGGGGGGCCAAGCAACGAGCAGTACTTC,CASSLGGPSNEQYF
.,TRBV2,TRBD2,TRBJ2-5,TGTGCCAGCAGCCCGGACGGCGGCGGGAGGGAGACCCAGTACTTC,CASSPDGGGRETQYF
few,TRBV12-3/TRBV12-4,.,TRBJ1-3,TGTGCCAGCGGGCAGGGCCCTGACTCTGGAAACACCATATATTTT,CASGQGPDSGNTIYF
.,TRBV9,.,TRBJ2-5,TGTGCCAGCAGCGTAGGGGTAGATCCCCCCCTCCAAGAGACCCAGTACTTC,CASSVGVDPPLQETQYF
.,TRBV5-1,.,TRBJ2-5,TGCGCCAGCACGGCGGGGTACCAAGAGACCCAGTACTTC,CASTAGYQETQYF
few,TRBV20-1,.,TRBJ2-2,TGCAGTGCTAGATTGTCGGGGACCGGGGAGCTGTTTTTT,CSARLSGTGELFF
.,TRBV4-1,.,TRBJ2-3,TGCGCCAGCAGCCGTTGGAGGGACAGCACAGATACGCAGTATTTT,CASSRWRDSTDTQYF
.,TRBV18,.,TRBJ1-1,TGTGCCAGCTCAAGCGGGGAAAACACTGAAGCTTTCTTT,CASSSGENTEAFF
few,TRBV6-6,TRBD1,TRBJ1-1,TGTGCCAGCAGCTTGGACAGGGCTTACACTGAAGCTTTCTTT,CASSLDRAYTEAFF
.,TRBV29-1,TRBD2,TRBJ2-1,TGCAGCGTCAGGCTGAGACTAGCGGTAATTAATGAGCAGTTCTTC,CSVRLRLAVINEQFF
.,TRBV7-3,.,TRBJ2-5,TGTGCCAGCAGCACGGACGGTCAGGGGACCCAGTACTTC,CASSTDGQGTQYF
.,TRBV20-1,.,TRBJ1-1,TGCAGTGCTAGGGACCGGACAATTATCCACTCCACTGAAGCTTTCTTT,CSARDRTIIHSTEAFF
few,TRBV7-2,.,TRBJ1-5,TGTGCCAGCAGCTTAAGCTTCAATCAGCCCCAGCATTTT,CASSLSFNQPQHF
few,TRBV14,.,TRBJ1-4,TGTGCCAGCAGCATCGCCGGGGCTAATGAAAAACTGTTTTTT,CASSIAGANEKLFF
few,TRBV24-1,.,TRBJ1-4,TGTGCCACTTCGGACAGCTCTAATGAAAAACTGTTTTTT,CATSDSSNEKLFF
.,TRBV10-3,.,TRBJ1-2,TGTGCCATCAGTAACCTCCGAAGGGACGGAGGAAATGATGGCTACACCTTC,CAISNLRRDGGNDGYTF
.,TRBV10-3,TRBD1,TRBJ1-3,TGTGCCACTTTGACAGGGTCTATAACTGGAAACACCATATATTTT,CATLTGSITGNTIYF
once,TRBV11-3,.,TRBJ2-1,TGTGCCAGCAGCTTGACTAGGGAGAGCTCCTACAATGAGCAGTTCTTC,CASSLTRESSYNEQFF
.,TRBV11-3,.,TRBJ2-1,TGTGCCAGCAGCTTGGGGCCGAGCGATGAGCAGTTCTTC,CASSLGPSDEQFF
few,TRBV9,.,TRBJ2-1,TGTGCCAGCAGCGTATCCGGGGTAAATGGGGTCAATGAGCAGTTCTTC,CASSVSGVNGVNEQFF
.,TRBV28,.,TRBJ2-4,TGTGCCAGCACCAGACAGTTAGCCAAAAACATTCAGTACTTC,CASTRQLAKNIQYF
few,TRBV12-5,.,TRBJ1-1,TGTGCTAGTGGTTTGGTTAGGCTTGAGGGTCGAAACACTGAAGCTTTCTTT,CASGLVRLEGRNTEAFF
.,TRBV12-3/TRBV12-4,.,TRBJ2-1,TGTGCCACAGGGACCTCCTACAATGAGCAGTTCTTC,CATGTSYNEQFF
.,TRBV3-1,.,TRBJ1-4,TGTGCCAGCGGCGGGGCAGGGAAAGGCCCCAGTGCGAAACTGTTTTTT,CASGGAGKGPSAKLFF
few,TRBV28,.,TRBJ1-1,TGTGCCAGCAGTCTCATGCGGGCGGTTGTGGACACTGAAGCTTTCTTT,CASSLMRAVVDTEAFF
few,TRBV30,.,TRBJ1-6,TGTGCCTGGAGTCTACGGGGAGCCTCACCCCTCCACTTT,CAWSLRGASPLHF
.,TRBV7-2,TRBD2,TRBJ2-4,TGTGCCAGCAGCGCTAGCGGGGGGGCTGGGGACATTCAGTACTTC,CASSASGGAGDIQYF
.,TRBV3-1,.,TRBJ1-1,TGTGCCAGCACCGCCCTTACAGGCCACACTGAAGCTTTCTTT,CASTALTGHTEAFF
.,TRBV6-1,TRBD1,TRBJ1-1,TGTGCCAGCAGTGAAGAGGACAGGGGACCTCCGGTCGCTTTCTTT,CASSEEDRGPPVAFF
once,TRBV7-5,.,TRBJ2-7,.,CISVSEATADSYEQYF
few,TRBV20-1,TRBD1,TRBJ1-4,TGCAGTGCTGGGGGACAGGGTGAAAAACTGTTTTTT,CSAGGQGEKLFF
.,TRBV29-1,.,TRBJ2-7,TGCAGCGTTGATGGGGGCGGCGAGCAGTACTTC,CSVDGGGEQYF
.,TRBV10-2,.,TRBJ2-7,TGCGCCAGCAGTGAGGGGACTTCCGAGCAGTACTTC,CASSEGTSEQYF
few,TRBV5-1,.,TRBJ2-6,TGCGCCAGCAGCTTGTATACGGGAAGCTCTGGGGCCAACGTCCTGACTTTC,CASSLYTGSSGANVLTF
.,TRBV20-1,TRBD2,TRBJ2-3,TGCAGTGCTAGAGATTCTAGCGGAGCTGGAGATACGCAGTATTTT,CSARDSSGAGDTQYF
.,TRBV5-1,.,TRBJ2-2,TGCGCCAGCAGAGACAGCCCCTCCACCGGGGAGCTGTTTTTT,CASRDSPSTGELFF